This TCR beta chain was documented in a study of blood T cells in healthy people across ages. In this sample, this clonotype turned up a few times. This CDR3 comprises 16 residues. V was shortened by 7 bases and J by 4 bases, with 19 bases between the two germline ends. Germline V gene sequence: CDR1 SEHNR, CDR2 FQNEAQ (reference sequence). Sample-barcoded 5' priming and a J-beta primer mix drove a second PCR of 7 to 11 cycles. In TCRdb, the 5' RACE reads were re-called with MiXCR into one record per CDR3 protein. The sample consists of roughly 730,000 distinct CDR3 sequences, about 61% of them appearing once.

The V and J genes are TRBV7-9 and TRBJ2-2; TRBD2 is a possible D gene (6 bases). This sequence originates from a man in his forties or fifties in good health. The sample comprised blood. The CDR3 protein is CASTQPGGSLTGELFF. CDR3 DNA sequence: TGTGCCAGCACCCAACCCGGAGGGAGCCTCACCGGGGAGCTGTTTTTT.